These T cell receptor beta chains were read from a single sample in a study of human T cells and chemical hapten exposure. TCRdb called the RACE reads again in MiXCR, with one record for every CDR3 protein. The table has 180,000 or so distinct CDR3 sequences, about 20% seen once; the top ten hold approximately 6.7%. Sequencing was performed on whole blood, taken in connection with sensitization to the hapten diphenylcyclopropenone (DPC). These receptors came from a woman aged 45-60 years with alopecia areata. Some clones in this sample may be carry-over from other donors' samples. Each CDR3 is given with its conserved first and last residue.

V | CDR3
TRBV3-1 | CASSQDLAGPTGELFF
TRBV25-1 | CASSGSTGGFGNEQFF
TRBV29-1 | CSVDVGQGVSGYTF
TRBV7-9 | CASSPTRGTTNEKLFF
TRBV29-1 | CSAEAGETQYF
TRBV6-2/TRBV6-3 | CASSGTAERGGEAFF
TRBV11-2 | CASSAQGVETEAFF
TRBV30 | CAWRREGTGELFF
TRBV2 | CASSEQAASQPQHF
TRBV29-1 | CSSSGTGELFF
TRBV12-3/TRBV12-4 | CASSLRGGPGNEQFF
TRBV15 | CATSRDYRENGYTF
TRBV29-1 | CSVRTGEAFF
TRBV2 | CASSEAWSGRPETQYF
TRBV12-3/TRBV12-4 | CASRGRGNTIYF
TRBV7-9 | CASSLALAPSSYNEQFF
TRBV19 | CASNLVGLVIGSQHF
TRBV9 | CASSGRRGSSGNTIYF
TRBV29-1 | CSVVDGTYEQYF
TRBV7-9 | CASRTGPSGKNTEAFF
TRBV27 | CASSFETGTAAYNEQFF
TRBV12-3/TRBV12-4 | CASSLGSGTVGTEAFF
TRBV6-5 | CASSTDSTDTQYF
TRBV6-5 | CASSFGQGNYNEQFF
TRBV27 | CASGALAGVQQFF
TRBV29-1 | CSVEETAYTEAFF
TRBV4-1 | CASSHPVGGTEAFF
TRBV12-3/TRBV12-4 | CASSFRTESYGYTF
TRBV5-1 | CASTQGGYRIGTEAFF
TRBV20-1 | CSAPVNGAYNEQFF
TRBV29-1 | CSVARTSASEQFF
TRBV27 | CASNSGGGGKRVRFF
TRBV5-1 | CASSSQPGAQETQYF
TRBV5-5 | CASSPSGHRVDQETQYF
TRBV5-1 | CASSPETSGETQYF
TRBV10-3 | CATGQGATYNEQFF
TRBV20-1 | CSARRGVEDEAFF
TRBV5-1 | CASRTGTGRLQPQHF
TRBV11-2 | CASSLDRGKGEKLFF
TRBV2 | CASRDWNEQFF